Each of the 9 T cell receptor beta chains below was sequenced from the same sample in a study of identical twins. TCRdb itself ran the 5' RACE reads through MiXCR, one entry per CDR3 protein. The data hold roughly 190,000 distinct CDR3 sequences, with more than 15% observed a single time. The sample also formed part of further work on T cells expressing NK-cell markers.

The sequenced material came from CD8+ T cells sorted from blood. Receptors originate from a woman between 18 and 29 years old in good health.

The rearrangement joins TRBV12-3 or TRBV12-4 to TRBJ2-2; D is unclear. Trimming cost V 7 bases and J 1 base, with 16 bases left between them. This CDR3 contains 16 residues. This CDR3 reads CASIIRRPRNTGELFF. The CDR3 bases are TGTGCCAGCATCATTAGGCGGCCCCGGAACACCGGGGAGCTGTTTTTT.

This clonotype ranks as medium-sized. The chain carries TRBV6-4 and TRBJ2-2, with D perhaps matching TRBD2 (5 bases). The germline gives CDR1 MRHNA, CDR2 SNTAGT. V lost 5 bases and J 1 base, leaving 5 bases between the germline ends. This CDR3 contains 13 residues. The chain's CDR3 is CASSSGNTGELFF. The DNA of the CDR3 is TGTGCCAGCAGTAGCGGGAACACCGGGGAGCTGTTTTTT.

The V call is TRBV12-5, the J call TRBJ1-5, with D maybe TRBD1 (6 bases). The CDR3 totals 16 residues. The germline V and J ends were trimmed by 3 bases and 1 base, with 13 bases remaining between them. Germline CDR1 LGHNT, CDR2 FRNRAP. The chain's CDR3 is CASGLEWGASNQPQHF. The CDR3 nucleotides are TGTGCTAGTGGTTTAGAGTGGGGGGCCAGCAATCAGCCCCAGCATTTT.

The rearrangement joins TRBV6-1 to TRBJ2-1; possible D gene TRBD1, 6 bases. This CDR3 comprises 16 residues. Trimming left V 6 bases short and J 8 bases short, with 23 bases between. Germline CDR1 is MNHNS and CDR2 is SASEGT. CDR3 DNA: TGTGCCAGCAGCCTAGGAACGGTAACAGGGTGGGATGAGCAGTTCTTC. This translates into CASSLGTVTGWDEQFF.

The rearrangement uses TRBV7-6 and TRBJ2-2, with D unresolved. Germline V gene data show CDR1 as SGHVS and CDR2 as FNYEAQ. V was trimmed by 3 bases and J by 7 bases, leaving 15 bases between them. The CDR3 extends over 15 amino acids. The CDR3 here is CASSLDLEEGGELFF. CDR3 sequence (DNA): TGTGCCAGCAGCTTGGACCTTGAAGAAGGCGGGGAGCTGTTTTTT.

This clonotype was counted a few times. V usage is TRBV27 and J usage is TRBJ2-5, with D uncertain. This CDR3 is built from 13 residues. Trimming removed 11 bases at V and 2 bases at J, with 15 bases between. Germline CDR1 and CDR2: MNHEY and SMNVEV (reference sequence). The CDR3 sequence is CARPVTRQETQYF. The CDR3 region has the DNA TGTGCCCGTCCCGTTACCCGGCAAGAGACCCAGTACTTC.

This clonotype has just a few counts. The V gene is TRBV10-2, the J gene TRBJ2-1, with D possibly being TRBD1 or TRBD2 (5 bases each). The germline V gene has CDR1 WSHSY and CDR2 SAAADI. Trimming stripped 6 bases from V and 10 bases from J, with 16 bases between. The CDR3 length is 13 residues. The CDR3, as DNA: TGCGCCAGCAGCGGGCAGGGAGTGAAGGAGCAGTTCTTC. Amino acids: CASSGQGVKEQFF.

This clonotype turned up a few times. This rearrangement joins TRBV12-3 or TRBV12-4 to TRBJ2-7, with D possibly matching TRBD1 (6 bases). The V end was cut by 5 bases, the J end by 7 bases, with 18 bases between. This CDR3 contains 14 residues. The CDR3 region has the DNA TGTGCCAGCAGTCCCAGCTTGGGGGCGCCGGAGCAGTACTTC. It yields the protein CASSPSLGAPEQYF.

In this sample, this clonotype turned up a few times. V usage is TRBV2 and J usage is TRBJ2-7, with a weak D call TRBD1 (6 bases). The CDR3 has 15 residues. Germline CDR1 reads SNHLY; CDR2 reads FYNNEI. V was trimmed by 3 bases and J by 2 bases, leaving 14 bases between them. CDR3 residues: CASSDSQGTAYEQYF. The CDR3 DNA is TGTGCCAGCAGTGACTCCCAGGGGACCGCCTACGAGCAGTACTTC. Supplemented by reference TRBV2 and TRBJ2-7, the full variable domain reads EPEVTQTPSHQVTQMGQEVILRCVPISNHLYFYWYRQILGQKVEFLVSFYNNEISEKSEIFDDQFSVERPDGSNFTLKIRSTKLEDSAMYFCASSDSQGTAYEQYFGPGTRLTVT.